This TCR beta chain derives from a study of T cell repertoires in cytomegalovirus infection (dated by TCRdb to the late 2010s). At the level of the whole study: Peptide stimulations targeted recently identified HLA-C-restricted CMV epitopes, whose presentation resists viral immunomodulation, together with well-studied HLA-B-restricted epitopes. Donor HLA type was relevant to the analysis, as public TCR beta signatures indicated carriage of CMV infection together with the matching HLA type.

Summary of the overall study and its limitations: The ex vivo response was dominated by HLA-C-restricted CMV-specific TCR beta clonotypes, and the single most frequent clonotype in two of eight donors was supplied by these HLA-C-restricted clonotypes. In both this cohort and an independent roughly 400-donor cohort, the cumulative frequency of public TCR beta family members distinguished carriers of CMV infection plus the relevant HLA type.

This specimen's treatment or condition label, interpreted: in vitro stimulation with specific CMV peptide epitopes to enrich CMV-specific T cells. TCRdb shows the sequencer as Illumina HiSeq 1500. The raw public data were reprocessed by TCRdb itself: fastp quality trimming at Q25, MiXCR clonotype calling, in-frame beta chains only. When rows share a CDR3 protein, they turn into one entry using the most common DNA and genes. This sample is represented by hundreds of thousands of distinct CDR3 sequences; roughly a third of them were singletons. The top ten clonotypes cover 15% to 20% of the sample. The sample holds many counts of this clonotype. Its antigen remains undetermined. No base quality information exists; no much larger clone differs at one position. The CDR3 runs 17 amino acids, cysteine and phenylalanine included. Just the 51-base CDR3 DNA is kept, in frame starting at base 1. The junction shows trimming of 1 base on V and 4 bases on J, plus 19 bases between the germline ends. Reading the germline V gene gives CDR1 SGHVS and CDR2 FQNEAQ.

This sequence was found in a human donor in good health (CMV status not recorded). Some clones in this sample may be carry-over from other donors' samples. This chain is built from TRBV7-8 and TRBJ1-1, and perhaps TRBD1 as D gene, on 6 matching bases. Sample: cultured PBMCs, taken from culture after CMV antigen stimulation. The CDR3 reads CASSLERAGVGGTEAFF. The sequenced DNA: TGTGCCAGCAGCTTAGAGAGAGCAGGGGTTGGTGGCACTGAAGCTTTCTTT.